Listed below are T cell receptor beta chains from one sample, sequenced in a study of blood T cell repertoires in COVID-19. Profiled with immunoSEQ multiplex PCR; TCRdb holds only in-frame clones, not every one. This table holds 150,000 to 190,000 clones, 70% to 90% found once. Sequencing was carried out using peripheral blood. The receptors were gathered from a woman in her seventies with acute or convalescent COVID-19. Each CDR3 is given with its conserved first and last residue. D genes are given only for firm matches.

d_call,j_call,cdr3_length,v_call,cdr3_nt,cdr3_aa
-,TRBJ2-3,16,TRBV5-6,TGTGCCAGCAGCTTAGACGTGGTTGGGGGCAGAGATACGCAGTATTTT,CASSLDVVGGRDTQYF
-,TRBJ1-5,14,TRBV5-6,TGTGCCAGCAGCTTAGCGGGGATGGAGCAGCCCCAGCATTTT,CASSLAGMEQPQHF
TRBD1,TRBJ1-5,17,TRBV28,TGTGCCAGCAGTTTATCGGGGGGACAGGGGATTCAGGAGCCCCAGCATTTT,CASSLSGGQGIQEPQHF
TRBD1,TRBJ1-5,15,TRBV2,TGTGCCAGCAGCGGCGACAGGGGTGGCAATCAGCCCCAGCATTTT,CASSGDRGGNQPQHF
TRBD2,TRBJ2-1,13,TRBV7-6,TGTGCCAGCAGACCCCAGGGAGGGGATGAGCAGTTCTTC,CASRPQGGDEQFF
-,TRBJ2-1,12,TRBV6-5,TGTGCCAGCAGGGAGTTGTGGCGCAGGGTGTTCTTC,CASRELWRRVFF
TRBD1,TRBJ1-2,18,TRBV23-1,TGCGCCAGCAGTCAATCAAGGACAGGGGGCCCGACAGGCTATGGCTACACCTTC,CASSQSRTGGPTGYGYTF
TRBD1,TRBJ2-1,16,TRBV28,TGTGCCAGCACCACACGACAGGGTCGCTCCTACAATGAGCAGTTCTTC,CASTTRQGRSYNEQFF
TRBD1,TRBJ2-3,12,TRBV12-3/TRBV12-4,TGTGCCAGCAGCACAGGGGAAAGAACGCAGTATTTT,CASSTGERTQYF
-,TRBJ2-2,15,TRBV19,TGTGCCAGTATTTCCGGATCAGGGATCACCGGGGAGCTGTTTTTT,CASISGSGITGELFF